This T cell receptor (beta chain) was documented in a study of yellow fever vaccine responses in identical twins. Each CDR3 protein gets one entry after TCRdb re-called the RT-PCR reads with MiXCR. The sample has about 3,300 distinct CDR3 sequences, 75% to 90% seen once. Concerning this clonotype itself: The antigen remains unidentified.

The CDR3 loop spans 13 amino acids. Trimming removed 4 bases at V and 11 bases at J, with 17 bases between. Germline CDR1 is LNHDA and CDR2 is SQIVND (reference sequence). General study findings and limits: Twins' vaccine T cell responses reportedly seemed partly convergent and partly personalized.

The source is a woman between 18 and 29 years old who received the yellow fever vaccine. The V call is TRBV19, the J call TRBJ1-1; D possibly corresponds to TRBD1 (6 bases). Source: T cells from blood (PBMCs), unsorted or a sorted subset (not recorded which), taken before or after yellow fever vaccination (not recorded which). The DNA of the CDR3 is TGTGCCAGTAGTACTCTATCCACAGGGCAGGCTTTCTTT. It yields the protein CASSTLSTGQAFF.